This paragraph covers one TCR beta chain sequence. As yet, its antigen is unknown. A multiplex PCR was run with 60 Vbeta primers and 13 Jbeta primers. Sequencing was performed with immunoSEQ multiplex PCR; in TCRdb, only in-frame clones are kept and a portion is missing. The sample shows 100,000 to 120,000 clones, 10% to 15% of them seen only once. This specimen comes from a study of cytomegalovirus exposure and HLA in healthy donors. In the study overall: Earlier results showed roughly 110 million unique TCR beta sequences derived from 150 million to 200 million T cells.

The study's findings and limits: A further, later analysis showed that HLA-associated TCR beta chains (compared with equally common others) were more clonally expanded.

The CDR3 totals 14 residues. The germline V gene encodes CDR1 MDHEN and CDR2 SYDVKM. J lost 3 bases, V lost 4 bases, and 3 bases had no gene match. The J gene is TRBJ1-1, the V gene TRBV28, with TRBD1 identical over 9 bases. The TCR was taken from a man between 35 and 55 years old in good health and CMV-seropositive. Sequencing was done on a sample of PBMCs. For the CDR3, the DNA is TGTGCCAGCAGTTCCGGGACAGGGCACACTGAAGCTTTCTTT. This gives the protein CASSSGTGHTEAFF.